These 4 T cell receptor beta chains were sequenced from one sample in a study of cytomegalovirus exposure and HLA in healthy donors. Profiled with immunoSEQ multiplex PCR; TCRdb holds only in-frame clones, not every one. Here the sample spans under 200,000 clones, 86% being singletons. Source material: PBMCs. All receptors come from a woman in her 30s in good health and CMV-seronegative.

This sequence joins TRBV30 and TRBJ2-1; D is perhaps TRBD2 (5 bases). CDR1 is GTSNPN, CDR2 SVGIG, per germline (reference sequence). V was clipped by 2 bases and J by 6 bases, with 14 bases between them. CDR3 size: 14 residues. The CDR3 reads CAWSKGLASNEQFF. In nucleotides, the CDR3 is TGTGCCTGGAGTAAGGGCTTAGCGAGCAATGAGCAGTTCTTC.

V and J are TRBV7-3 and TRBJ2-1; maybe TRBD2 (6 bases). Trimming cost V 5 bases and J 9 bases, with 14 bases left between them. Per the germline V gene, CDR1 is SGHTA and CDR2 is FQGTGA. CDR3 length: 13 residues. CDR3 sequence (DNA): TGTGCCAGCAGCCCATCGGCGGGGACTGAGCAGTTCTTC. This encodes CASSPSAGTEQFF.

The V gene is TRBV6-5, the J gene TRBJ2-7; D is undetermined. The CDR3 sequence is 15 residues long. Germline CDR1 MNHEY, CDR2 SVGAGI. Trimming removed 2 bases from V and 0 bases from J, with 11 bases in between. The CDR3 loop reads CASSYRAGDSYEQYF. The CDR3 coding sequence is TGTGCCAGCAGTTACCGGGCAGGAGACTCCTACGAGCAGTACTTC.

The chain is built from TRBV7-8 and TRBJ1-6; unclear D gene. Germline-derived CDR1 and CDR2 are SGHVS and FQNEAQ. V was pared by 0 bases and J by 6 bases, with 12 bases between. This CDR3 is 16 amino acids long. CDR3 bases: TGTGCCAGCAGCTTAGCGTACGGTCAGATTAATTCACCCCTCCACTTT. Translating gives CASSLAYGQINSPLHF.